The present entry profiles one T cell receptor beta chain with its context. The data stem from a study of technical replicates of blood from a few donors. The CDR3 runs to 16 residues. V dropped 0 bases and J dropped 0 bases, with 10 bases sitting between them. CDR1 and CDR2 from the germline V gene are SGDLS and YYNGEE. Some clones are missing from TCRdb's copy, which holds only in-frame ones; the method was immunoSEQ multiplex PCR. Seen here are more than 65,000 clones, just under 95% observed once, and the top ten hold more than 0.3%. The sequence came from a human donor in good health. Sequenced: T cells isolated from PBMCs. V is TRBV9 and J is TRBJ1-3; D not resolved. The CDR3 here is CASSVESGHSGNTIYF. In DNA, the CDR3 is TGTGCCAGCAGCGTAGAATCGGGTCACTCTGGAAACACCATATATTTT.